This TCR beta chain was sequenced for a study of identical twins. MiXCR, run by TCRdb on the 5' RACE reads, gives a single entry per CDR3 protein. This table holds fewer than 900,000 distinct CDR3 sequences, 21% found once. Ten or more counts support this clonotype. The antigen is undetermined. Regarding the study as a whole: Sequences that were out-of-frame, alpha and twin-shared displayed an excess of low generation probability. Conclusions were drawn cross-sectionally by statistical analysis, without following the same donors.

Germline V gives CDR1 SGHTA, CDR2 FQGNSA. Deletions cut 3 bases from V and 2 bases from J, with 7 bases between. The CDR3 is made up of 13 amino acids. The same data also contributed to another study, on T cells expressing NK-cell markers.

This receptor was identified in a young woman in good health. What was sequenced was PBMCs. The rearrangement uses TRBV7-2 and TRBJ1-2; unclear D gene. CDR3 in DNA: TGTGCCAGCAGCTTTAGGCAAAACTATGGCTACACCTTC. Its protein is CASSFRQNYGYTF.